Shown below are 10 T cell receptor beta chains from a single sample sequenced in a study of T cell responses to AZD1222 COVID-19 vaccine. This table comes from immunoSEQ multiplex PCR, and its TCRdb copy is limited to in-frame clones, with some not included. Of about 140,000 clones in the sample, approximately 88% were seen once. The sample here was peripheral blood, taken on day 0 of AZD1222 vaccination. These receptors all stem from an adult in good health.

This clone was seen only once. CDR3 DNA: TGTGCCATCAGTGAACAGGGCTATAATTCACCCCTCCACTTT. Its protein is CAISEQGYNSPLHF. The chain carries TRBV10-3 and TRBJ1-6; D possibly corresponds to TRBD1 (6 bases). Germline V gives CDR1 ENHRY, CDR2 SYGVKD. The CDR3 has 14 amino acids. Trimming left V 3 bases short and J 3 bases short, with 6 bases between.

The CDR3 reads CASSLGRAPFSYNSPLHF. CDR3 bases: TGTGCCAGCAGCTTAGGAAGGGCCCCGTTCTCCTATAATTCACCCCTCCACTTT. This chain joins TRBV7-9 and TRBJ1-6; D gene ambiguous. With 1 base removed from V and 0 bases from J, the gap between germline ends came to 13 bases. This CDR3 region has 18 residues. Germline assignment: CDR1 SEHNR and CDR2 FQNEAQ (reference sequence). The full variable domain, completed using reference TRBV7-9 and TRBJ1-6, is DTGVSQNPRHKITKRGQNVTFRCDPISEHNRLYWYRQTLGQGPEFLTYFQNEAQLEKSRLLSDRFSAERPKGSFSTLEIQRTEQGDSAMYLCASSLGRAPFSYNSPLHFGNGTRLTVT.

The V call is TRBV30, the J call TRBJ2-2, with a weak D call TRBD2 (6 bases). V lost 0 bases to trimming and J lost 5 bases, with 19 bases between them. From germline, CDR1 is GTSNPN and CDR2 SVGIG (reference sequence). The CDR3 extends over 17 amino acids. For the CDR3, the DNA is TGTGCCTGGAGTGTACGTCGGAGGGAAAGAAGAACCGGGGAGCTGTTTTTT. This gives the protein CAWSVRRRERRTGELFF. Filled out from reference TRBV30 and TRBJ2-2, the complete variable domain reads SQTIHQWPATLVQPVGSPLSLECTVEGTSNPNLYWYRQAAGRGLQLLFYSVGIGQISSEVPQNLSASRPQDRQFILSSKKLLLSDSGFYLCAWSVRRRERRTGELFFGEGSRLTVL.

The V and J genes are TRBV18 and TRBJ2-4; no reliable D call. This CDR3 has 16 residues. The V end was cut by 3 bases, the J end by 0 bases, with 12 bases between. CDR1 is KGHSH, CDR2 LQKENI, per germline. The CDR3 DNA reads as TGTGCCAGCTCACCCCCCGACGGTGTAGCCAAAAACATTCAGTACTTC. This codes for CASSPPDGVAKNIQYF.

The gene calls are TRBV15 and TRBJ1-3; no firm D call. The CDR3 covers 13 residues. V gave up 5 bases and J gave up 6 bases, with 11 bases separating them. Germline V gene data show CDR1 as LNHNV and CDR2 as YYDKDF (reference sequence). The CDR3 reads CATSLSDENTIYF. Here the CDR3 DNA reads TGTGCCACCAGCCTCTCGGATGAAAACACCATATATTTT. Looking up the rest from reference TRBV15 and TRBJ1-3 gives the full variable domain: DAMVIQNPRYQVTQFGKPVTLSCSQTLNHNVMYWYQQKSSQAPKLLFHYYDKDFNNEADTPDNFQSRRPNTSFCFLDIRSPGLGDTAMYLCATSLSDENTIYFGEGSWLTVV.

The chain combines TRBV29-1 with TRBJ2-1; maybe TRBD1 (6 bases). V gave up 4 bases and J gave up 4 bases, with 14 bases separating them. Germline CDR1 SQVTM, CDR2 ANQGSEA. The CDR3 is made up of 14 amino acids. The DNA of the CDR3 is TGCAGCGTTGCCGGACAGCACTCTTACAATGAGCAGTTCTTC. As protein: CSVAGQHSYNEQFF.

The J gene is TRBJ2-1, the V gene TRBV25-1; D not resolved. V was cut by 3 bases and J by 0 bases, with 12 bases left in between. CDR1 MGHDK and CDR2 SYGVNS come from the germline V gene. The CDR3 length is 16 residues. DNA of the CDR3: TGTGCCAGCAGTGAGCGCGACACCTTCTCCTACAATGAGCAGTTCTTC. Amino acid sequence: CASSERDTFSYNEQFF.

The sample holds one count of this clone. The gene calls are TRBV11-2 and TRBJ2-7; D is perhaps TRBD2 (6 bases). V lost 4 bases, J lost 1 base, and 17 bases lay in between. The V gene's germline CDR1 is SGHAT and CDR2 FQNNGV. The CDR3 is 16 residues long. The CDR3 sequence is CASSSTGTGVSYEQYF. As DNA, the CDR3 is TGTGCCAGCAGCTCCACCGGGACTGGGGTATCCTACGAGCAGTACTTC.

CDR3 in DNA: TGTGCCAGCAGCTTACAGGGCTCGGGGACCGGGGAGCTGTTTTTT. Translation gives CASSLQGSGTGELFF. The chain is built from TRBV7-2 and TRBJ2-2; D may correspond to TRBD1 or TRBD2 (5 bases each). The CDR3 has 15 residues. The V gene lost 2 bases and the J gene lost 5 bases, with 12 bases spanning the gap. Germline CDR1 SGHTA, CDR2 FQGNSA.

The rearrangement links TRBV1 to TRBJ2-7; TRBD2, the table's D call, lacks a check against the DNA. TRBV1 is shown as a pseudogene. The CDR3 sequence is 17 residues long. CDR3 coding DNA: TGCACCAGCAGCCAAGATCAAGGTATAGGGAGCTCCTACGAGCAGTACTTC. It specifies CTSSQDQGIGSSYEQYF.